A single sample is the source of the 28 T cell receptor beta chains below, sequenced in a study of cytotoxic CD8 clonotypes in ibrutinib-treated CLL. This table comes from immunoSEQ multiplex PCR, and its TCRdb copy is limited to in-frame clones, with some not included. The sample consists of some 7,800 clones, around four fifths of them appearing once. The sample here was PBMCs, taken before ibrutinib treatment. The receptors shown here come from a human donor with chronic lymphocytic leukemia.

This chain joins TRBV7-9 and TRBJ2-1, with 7 bases aligning to TRBD2. The CDR3 length is 15 residues. Germline V gives CDR1 SEHNR, CDR2 FQNEAQ (reference sequence). V gave up 5 bases and J gave up 3 bases; unmatched junction bases: 7. CDR3 protein: CASSALADNYNEQFF. CDR3 bases: TGTGCCAGCAGCGCCCTAGCGGATAACTACAATGAGCAGTTCTTC.

The chain links TRBV6-5 to TRBJ1-5, with D tentatively TRBD1 (6 bases). This CDR3 region has 12 residues. Germline loops: CDR1 MNHEY, CDR2 SVGAGI. Trimming removed 6 bases from V and 5 bases from J, with 8 bases in between. In DNA form, the CDR3 reads TGTGCCAGCAGACAGGGAGATCAGCCCCAGCATTTT. It yields the protein CASRQGDQPQHF.

The count of this clone is one. V and J are TRBV28 and TRBJ2-7; tentative D call: TRBD1 (5 bases). CDR1 and CDR2 (germline): MDHEN, SYDVKM. V was cut by 1 base and J by 3 bases, with 22 bases left in between. This CDR3 spans 18 amino acids. The CDR3 is CASSLSLGLTGVNYEQYF. For the CDR3, the DNA is TGTGCCAGCAGTTTATCTCTCGGGCTTACAGGAGTCAACTACGAGCAGTACTTC.

The J gene is TRBJ1-3, the V gene TRBV28; the D gene is possibly TRBD1 (5 bases). V lost 5 bases and J 5 bases, leaving 13 bases between the germline ends. This CDR3 is 14 amino acids long. Germline CDR1 MDHEN, CDR2 SYDVKM. The CDR3 bases are TGTGCCAGCAGTCCAAGGGGCCAACGAAACACCATATATTTT. Protein product: CASSPRGQRNTIYF.

The chain uses TRBV19 and TRBJ1-6; TRBD1 matches 7 bases. Germline V gene lookup returns CDR1 LNHDA and CDR2 SQIVND (reference sequence). CDR3 length equals 16 residues. J gave up 9 bases and V 6 bases, and 14 bases lay outside the gene matches. CDR3 nucleotide sequence: TGTGCCAGTAGAGGGACAGCCCTGGTGGGGGGTTCACCCCTCCACTTT. As protein: CASRGTALVGGSPLHF. Full variable domain (outside the CDR3, taken from reference TRBV19 and TRBJ1-6): DGGITQSPKYLFRKEGQNVTLSCEQNLNHDAMYWYRQDPGQGLRLIYYSQIVNDFQKGDIAEGYSVSREKKESFPLTVTSAQKNPTAFYLCASRGTALVGGSPLHFGNGTRLTVT.

V and J are TRBV9 and TRBJ2-1; 11 bases are a match to TRBD2. The ends lost 1 base at V and 9 bases at J; junction bases unmatched: 0. The CDR3 consists of 13 residues. Looked up from germline, CDR1 is SGDLS and CDR2 is YYNGEE. The CDR3 region has the DNA TGTGCCAGCAGCGTACTAGCGGGAGGTGAGCAGTTCTTC. Protein sequence: CASSVLAGGEQFF.

The rearrangement uses TRBV7-9 and TRBJ1-2; D remains ambiguous. In germline, CDR1 is SEHNR, CDR2 FQNEAQ (reference sequence). The CDR3 totals 14 residues. V was cut by 1 base and J by 6 bases, with 12 bases left in between. The CDR3 DNA reads TGTGCCAGCAGCTTAGGGAAATTTGGGGATGGCTACACCTTC. This translates into CASSLGKFGDGYTF.

The V call is TRBV7-9, the J call TRBJ2-1; 9 positions agree with TRBD1. CDR1 is SEHNR, CDR2 FQNEAQ, per germline (reference sequence). Trimming took 6 bases from V and 8 from J; bases not matched to a gene: 5. The length of the CDR3 is 13 residues. In DNA, the CDR3 is TGTGCCAGCAGTATCACAGGGGGCGATGAGCAGTTCTTC. The encoded protein is CASSITGGDEQFF. The full variable domain, its missing parts supplied by reference TRBV7-9 and TRBJ2-1, is DTGVSQNPRHKITKRGQNVTFRCDPISEHNRLYWYRQTLGQGPEFLTYFQNEAQLEKSRLLSDRFSAERPKGSFSTLEIQRTEQGDSAMYLCASSITGGDEQFFGPGTRLTVL.

A single count supports this clone. The CDR3 DNA sequence: TGTGCCAGCAGTTTGGCATTAGCTAGCTTTTCCTACGAGCAGTACTTC. Residues: CASSLALASFSYEQYF. The chain links TRBV28 to TRBJ2-7, with a weak D call TRBD2 (5 bases). Per the germline V gene, CDR1 is MDHEN and CDR2 is SYDVKM. The CDR3 runs 16 residues. Trimming took 3 bases from V and 1 from J, leaving 16 bases between them.

The rearrangement uses TRBV12-5 and TRBJ2-5; D is undetermined. Germline V CDR1 and CDR2: LGHNT, FRNRAP. This CDR3 spans 13 amino acids. V dropped 6 bases and J dropped 3 bases, with 11 bases sitting between them. The CDR3 DNA follows: TGTGCTAGTGGAGCATCTAGGAAAGAGACCCAGTACTTC. Amino acid sequence: CASGASRKETQYF.

The chain is built from TRBV7-3 and TRBJ2-7; D unresolved. Looked up from germline, CDR1 is SGHTA and CDR2 is FQGTGA. Trimming took 2 bases from V and 7 from J, leaving 15 bases between them. There are 14 residues in the CDR3. The DNA of the CDR3 is TGTGCCAGCAGCTTATCGGTAATGGGGTTGGAGCAGTACTTC. It yields the protein CASSLSVMGLEQYF.

The chain has TRBV5-1 and TRBJ2-1; 8 nucleotides match TRBD2. The V segment lost 5 bases and the J segment 7 bases; nucleotides outside the gene matches: 17. CDR3 size: 17 residues. Germline-derived CDR1 and CDR2 are SGHRS and YFSETQ. The CDR3 is CASRPRQRAGARNEQFF. The DNA of the CDR3 is TGCGCCAGCAGGCCCCGCCAGAGAGCGGGAGCTCGTAATGAGCAGTTCTTC.

The chain combines TRBV4-2 with TRBJ2-1; D unclear. The ends were cut back, 0 bases at V and 7 bases at J, with 16 bases in the middle. The CDR3 extends over 16 amino acids. Germline CDR1 LGHNA, CDR2 YNFKEQ. CDR3 nucleotides: TGTGCCAGCAGCCAAGATATAGGAACCAAGAGGAATGAGCAGTTCTTC. This encodes CASSQDIGTKRNEQFF.

V usage is TRBV4-3 and J usage is TRBJ2-3; 10 nucleotides align to TRBD2. The CDR3 has 20 residues. V lost 0 bases and J lost 0; bases outside the gene matches: 12. Per the germline V gene, CDR1 is LGHNA and CDR2 is YSLEER. CDR3 sequence: CASSQDLRTSGRSSTDTQYF. CDR3 nucleotides: TGCGCCAGCAGCCAAGATCTGAGGACTAGCGGCCGATCTAGCACAGATACGCAGTATTTT.

This clone was found a few times. V and J are TRBV7-3 and TRBJ2-1; D is undetermined. Between the trimmed V and J ends, which lost 6 bases and 7 bases, there was a span of 13 bases. CDR1 and CDR2 from the germline V gene are SGHTA and FQGTGA. This CDR3 region has 13 residues. CDR3 nucleotides: TGTGCCAGCAGGACCTCCGGTGGGAATGAGCAGTTCTTC. This gives the protein CASRTSGGNEQFF.

The gene calls are TRBV28 and TRBJ1-4; no definite D call. Germline CDR1 and CDR2: MDHEN and SYDVKM. CDR3 length: 14 amino acids. V dropped 6 bases and J dropped 14 bases, with 22 bases sitting between them. CDR3 nucleotide sequence: TGTGCCAGCAGGGAGCAGGAACCCTATCAATGGCTGTTTTTT. Protein sequence: CASREQEPYQWLFF.

The chain combines TRBV11-2 with TRBJ2-7; TRBD2 aligns across 13 bases. Germline-derived CDR1 and CDR2 are SGHAT and FQNNGV. V was pared by 4 bases and J by 6 bases, with 6 bases of the junction left unmatched. This CDR3 has 15 residues. CDR3 sequence: CASSWPGTSGIEQYF. Written as DNA, the CDR3 is TGTGCCAGCAGCTGGCCTGGGACTAGCGGGATCGAGCAGTACTTC.

This chain links TRBV7-3 with TRBJ2-1; tentatively, D is TRBD1 or TRBD2 (6 bases each). V was pared by 3 bases and J by 6 bases, with 9 bases between. This CDR3 is built from 13 residues. In germline, CDR1 is SGHTA, CDR2 FQGTGA. CDR3 DNA sequence: TGTGCCAGCAGCTTTGGGGGGCGCAATGAGCAGTTCTTC. Amino acids: CASSFGGRNEQFF.

The J gene is TRBJ2-3, the V gene TRBV7-3; 7 bases line up with TRBD2. The CDR3 consists of 18 residues. Germline loops: CDR1 SGHTA, CDR2 FQGTGA. Trimming cost V 1 base and J 2 bases; bases outside gene matches: 12. The CDR3 here is CASSLKIGGSEITDTQYF. The DNA for the CDR3 is TGTGCCAGCAGCTTAAAGATCGGGGGGAGTGAAATCACAGATACGCAGTATTTT.

The V call is TRBV7-9, the J call TRBJ2-3; D unclear. From germline, CDR1 is SEHNR and CDR2 FQNEAQ (reference sequence). CDR3 size: 15 residues. Trimming shortened V by 0 bases and J by 1 base, and 8 bases separated the two germline ends. This CDR3 is CASSLAVSGTDTQYF. CDR3 sequence (DNA): TGTGCCAGCAGCTTAGCGGTATCGGGCACAGATACGCAGTATTTT. The whole variable domain, remainder taken from reference TRBV7-9 and TRBJ2-3, is DTGVSQNPRHKITKRGQNVTFRCDPISEHNRLYWYRQTLGQGPEFLTYFQNEAQLEKSRLLSDRFSAERPKGSFSTLEIQRTEQGDSAMYLCASSLAVSGTDTQYFGPGTRLTVL.

This clone turned up a few times. The gene calls are TRBV29-1 and TRBJ2-7, with D possibly matching TRBD1 (6 bases). The CDR3 is 12 amino acids. V shed 6 bases and J shed 6 bases, with 15 bases lying between them. Germline CDR1 is SQVTM and CDR2 is ANQGSEA. The CDR3 reads CSVQGSAPEQYF. In nucleotides, the CDR3 is TGCAGCGTACAGGGTTCTGCTCCCGAGCAGTACTTC.

This clone showed up just once. CDR3 sequence reads: CASSPLGWGGKNIQYF. The CDR3 DNA follows: TGTGCCAGCAGCCCCCTCGGCTGGGGAGGAAAGAACATTCAGTACTTC. The J gene is TRBJ2-4, the V gene TRBV11-2, with D possibly TRBD2 on 6 matching bases. V lost 5 bases and J 7 bases, leaving 21 bases between the germline ends. The CDR3 is 16 amino acids. Germline-derived CDR1 and CDR2 are SGHAT and FQNNGV.

V usage is TRBV28 and J usage is TRBJ2-1; 12 bases map to TRBD2. Germline V gene data show CDR1 as MDHEN and CDR2 as SYDVKM. V dropped 7 bases and J dropped 0; count of bases not matched to a gene: 7. The CDR3 covers 17 residues. Here the CDR3 DNA reads TGTGCCAGCACCTCTAGCGGGAGGGAAAGCTCCTACAATGAGCAGTTCTTC. Amino acids: CASTSSGRESSYNEQFF.

The V gene is TRBV15, the J gene TRBJ1-5; D call uncertain. V lost 4 bases, J lost 1 base, and 11 bases lay in between. Germline lookup yields CDR1 LNHNV and CDR2 YYDKDF (reference sequence). The CDR3 loop spans 15 amino acids. CDR3 DNA sequence: TGTGCCACCAGCATGGACCCGGCGAGCAATCAGCCCCAGCATTTT. Translation: CATSMDPASNQPQHF.

The V and J genes are TRBV7-2 and TRBJ2-1; perhaps TRBD1 as D (5 bases). The CDR3 extends over 15 amino acids. Trimming cost V 1 base and J 7 bases, with 14 bases left between them. CDR1 and CDR2 (germline): SGHTA, FQGNSA. The CDR3, as DNA: TGTGCCAGCAGCTTAGGAAGTGGCAGGGTGAATGAGCAGTTCTTC. Encoded protein: CASSLGSGRVNEQFF.

The chain recombines TRBV18 with TRBJ2-7; the D gene could be TRBD1 or TRBD2 (5 bases each). The V and J ends lost 6 bases and 3 bases respectively, with 15 bases between them. CDR1 and CDR2 (germline): KGHSH, LQKENI. The CDR3 totals 14 residues. The CDR3 nucleotides read TGTGCCAGCTCTCCCCGGGACGGTATCTACGAGCAGTACTTC. Translated: CASSPRDGIYEQYF.

In nucleotides, the CDR3 is TGTGCCAGCAGCCAAACGCCCCTAGCGGGGGGCTACAATGAGCAGTTCTTC. It is translated as CASSQTPLAGGYNEQFF. V usage is TRBV4-2 and J usage is TRBJ2-1; 11 nucleotides agree with TRBD2. The CDR3 has 17 residues. Unmatched junction bases numbered 6, after V lost 2 bases and J lost 3 bases. Germline V gene data show CDR1 as LGHNA and CDR2 as YNFKEQ.

The chain combines TRBV7-2 with TRBJ1-2, with 10 nucleotides matching TRBD1. The CDR3 has 13 residues. Germline loops: CDR1 SGHTA, CDR2 FQGNSA. V lost 5 bases and J lost 6; bases outside the gene matches: 3. In nucleotides, the CDR3 is TGTGCCAGCAGCCTAGGGACAGGGGATGGCTACACCTTC. Translation gives CASSLGTGDGYTF. Combining the CDR3 with reference TRBV7-2 and TRBJ1-2 gives the whole variable domain GAGVSQSPSNKVTEKGKDVELRCDPISGHTALYWYRQSLGQGLEFLIYFQGNSAPDKSGLPSDRFSAERTGGSVSTLTIQRTQQEDSAVYLCASSLGTGDGYTFGSGTRLTVV.